The 20 T cell receptor beta chains presented below share a single source sample, sequenced in a study of blood T cell repertoires in COVID-19. Sequencing used immunoSEQ multiplex PCR; TCRdb keeps in-frame clones, though not all of them. The table records approximately 91,000 clones, roughly nine tenths of them present only once. The sequencing input was peripheral blood. Receptors originate from a man in his sixties or seventies with acute or convalescent COVID-19.

This clone has just one count. The chain recombines TRBV28 with TRBJ2-3; D is ambiguous. The ends were cut back, 5 bases at V and 0 bases at J, with 9 bases in the middle. CDR3 length: 14 residues. CDR1 is MDHEN and CDR2 is SYDVKM in the germline V gene. As DNA, the CDR3 is TGTGCCAGCAGTCTCGCGATTAGCACAGATACGCAGTATTTT. Residues: CASSLAISTDTQYF.

Only one count was recorded for this clone. This rearrangement joins TRBV5-4 to TRBJ2-5; 10 bases fit TRBD1. The V and J ends lost 4 bases and 5 bases, in that order; junction bases with no gene match: 8. The CDR3 extends over 15 amino acids. Germline assignment: CDR1 SGHNT and CDR2 YYREEE (reference sequence). This CDR3 reads CASSIRTGGMETQYF. In DNA, the CDR3 is TGTGCCAGCAGCATCCGGACAGGGGGAATGGAGACCCAGTACTTC.

This rearrangement joins TRBV3-1 (or the pseudogene TRBV3-2) to TRBJ1-3, with TRBD1 matching 8 bases. The germline V gene encodes CDR1 LGHDT and CDR2 YNNKEL (reference sequence). There are 14 residues in the CDR3. With 4 bases clipped from V and 2 bases from J, the junction kept 1 base outside the gene matches. In DNA, the CDR3 is TGTGCCAGCAGCCTGGGACAGGCTGGAAACACCATATATTTT. This codes for CASSLGQAGNTIYF.

This clone was counted a single time. This chain links TRBV15 with TRBJ1-6; 9 nucleotides align to TRBD1. Unmatched junction bases numbered 0, after V lost 3 bases and J lost 6 bases. This CDR3 is 14 amino acids long. Germline CDR1 reads LNHNV; CDR2 reads YYDKDF (reference sequence). The CDR3 loop reads CATSRDRGNSPLHF. CDR3 nucleotides: TGTGCCACCAGCAGGGACAGGGGTAATTCACCCCTCCACTTT. Full variable domain (remainder filled in from reference TRBV15 and TRBJ1-6): DAMVIQNPRYQVTQFGKPVTLSCSQTLNHNVMYWYQQKSSQAPKLLFHYYDKDFNNEADTPDNFQSRRPNTSFCFLDIRSPGLGDTAMYLCATSRDRGNSPLHFGNGTRLTVT.

This clone was counted a few times. The rearrangement links TRBV5-1 to TRBJ1-4; D not resolved. CDR3 length: 15 residues. V was clipped by 0 bases and J by 5 bases, with 11 bases between them. Per germline, CDR1 SGHRS and CDR2 YFSETQ. CDR3 coding DNA: TGCGCCAGCAGCTTGGACGCGACGGGGAATGAAAAACTGTTTTTT. As protein: CASSLDATGNEKLFF. Full variable domain (outside the CDR3, taken from reference TRBV5-1 and TRBJ1-4): KAGVTQTPRYLIKTRGQQVTLSCSPISGHRSVSWYQQTPGQGLQFLFEYFSETQRNKGNFPGRFSGRQFSNSRSEMNVSTLELGDSALYLCASSLDATGNEKLFFGSGTQLSVL.

The chain employs TRBV6-5 and TRBJ1-6; possibly TRBD1 for D (5 bases). V lost 5 bases and J lost 1, with 9 bases in between. The CDR3 runs 15 residues. CDR1 is MNHEY, CDR2 SVGAGI, per germline. CDR3 sequence reads: CASSPQGSYNSPLHF. The CDR3 DNA reads TGTGCCAGCAGTCCGCAGGGTTCCTATAATTCACCCCTCCACTTT.

The CDR3 DNA reads as TGTGCCAGCAGTGGGTCAATAGAAGGCTACACCTTC. This encodes CASSGSIEGYTF. The chain combines TRBV2 with TRBJ1-2; no definite D call. Trimming took off 4 bases at V and 8 bases at J, with 11 bases between the two ends. Germline V gene sequence: CDR1 SNHLY, CDR2 FYNNEI. This CDR3 contains 12 residues.

The chain employs TRBV11-3 and TRBJ2-7; 9 bases match TRBD1. V lost 3 bases and J lost 0; bases outside the gene matches: 0. CDR3 size: 14 residues. Germline-derived CDR1 and CDR2 are SGHNT and YENEEA. CDR3 DNA: TGTGCCAGCAGCTTGACAGGGGGCTCCTACGAGCAGTACTTC. Translation gives CASSLTGGSYEQYF.

The chain combines TRBV27 with TRBJ1-2, with D perhaps TRBD1 (5 bases). Trimming removed 4 bases from V and 7 bases from J, with 10 bases in between. This CDR3 has 12 residues. In germline, CDR1 is MNHEY, CDR2 SMNVEV (reference sequence). The CDR3 is CASSYRGGGYTF. The CDR3 DNA reads as TGTGCCAGCAGTTACCGGGGGGGTGGCTACACCTTC.

The V call is TRBV6-5, the J call TRBJ1-4; D unclear. This CDR3 has 16 residues. Looked up from germline, CDR1 is MNHEY and CDR2 is SVGAGI. Trimming took 2 bases from V and 7 from J, leaving 17 bases between them. CDR3 nucleotides: TGTGCCAGCAGTTACAGTTCGACTGCTCGTCGTGAAAAACTGTTTTTT. It specifies CASSYSSTARREKLFF.

The V call is TRBV19, the J call TRBJ1-3; 7 bases are a match to TRBD1. The CDR3 is 15 amino acids. Trimming at V came to 5 bases and at J to 1 base, leaving 5 bases not matched to a gene. Looked up from germline, CDR1 is LNHDA and CDR2 is SQIVND (reference sequence). The CDR3 DNA reads as TGTGCCAGTAGTGAGCAGGGGGTTTCTGGAAACACCATATATTTT. This gives the protein CASSEQGVSGNTIYF.

The chain is built from TRBV27 and TRBJ1-2; D is possibly TRBD1 (6 bases). The V gene lost 5 bases and the J gene lost 8 bases, with 24 bases spanning the gap. This CDR3 region has 16 residues. Germline lookup yields CDR1 MNHEY and CDR2 SMNVEV (reference sequence). CDR3 bases: TGTGCCAGCAGTAGCTTCCGGGCAGGGGTCCGTGTGGGCTACACCTTC. This encodes CASSSFRAGVRVGYTF.

The CDR3 spells CSVESNRADTQYF. The CDR3 region has the DNA TGCAGCGTTGAATCAAACAGGGCAGATACGCAGTATTTT. The rearrangement links TRBV29-1 to TRBJ2-3, with D possibly being TRBD1 (6 bases). The germline V gene has CDR1 SQVTM and CDR2 ANQGSEA. V was shortened by 2 bases and J by 4 bases, with 10 bases between the two germline ends. The CDR3 runs 13 residues.

V gene TRBV10-1 combines with J gene TRBJ1-1; 9 nucleotides align to TRBD1. This CDR3 has 14 residues. Germline values: CDR1 WNHNN, CDR2 SYGVQD (reference sequence). V shed 5 bases, J shed 5 bases, and the junction held 6 bases outside the gene matches. The CDR3 is CASSSTGGQTEAFF. CDR3 in DNA: TGCGCCAGCAGTTCGACAGGGGGTCAGACTGAAGCTTTCTTT.

The chain recombines TRBV5-4 with TRBJ2-7, with TRBD2 matching over 7 bases. Looked up from germline, CDR1 is SGHNT and CDR2 is YYREEE (reference sequence). Trimming cost V 4 bases and J 6 bases; bases outside gene matches: 10. The CDR3 is made up of 14 amino acids. The CDR3 spells CASSPGGRPLEQYF. CDR3 coding DNA: TGTGCCAGCAGCCCGGGAGGCAGGCCTCTCGAGCAGTACTTC.

The chain has TRBV19 and TRBJ1-1; D might be TRBD1 (5 bases). Germline CDR1 is LNHDA and CDR2 is SQIVND (reference sequence). Trimming took off 5 bases at V and 5 bases at J, with 18 bases between the two ends. The CDR3 runs to 15 residues. Written as DNA, the CDR3 is TGTGCCAGTAGTGAAACAGGTGTCTTCCGGACTGAAGCTTTCTTT. This sequence encodes CASSETGVFRTEAFF.

The V gene is TRBV10-1, the J gene TRBJ2-1; 10 bases line up with TRBD2. Germline CDR1 reads WNHNN; CDR2 reads SYGVQD (reference sequence). The V segment lost 2 bases and the J segment 10 bases; nucleotides outside the gene matches: 8. There are 15 residues in the CDR3. As DNA, the CDR3 is TGCGCCAGCAGTGAGAGCGGGGGGGCCGTTGACGAGCAGTTCTTC. The encoded protein is CASSESGGAVDEQFF.

The CDR3 protein is CASSSTSGGDEQFF. The CDR3 nucleotides read TGTGCCAGCAGTTCGACTAGCGGGGGCGATGAGCAGTTCTTC. The chain has TRBV28 and TRBJ2-1, with TRBD2 identical over 12 bases. CDR1 MDHEN and CDR2 SYDVKM come from the germline V gene. V lost 4 bases and J lost 8; bases outside the gene matches: 3. This CDR3 region has 14 residues. Full variable domain (remainder filled in from reference TRBV28 and TRBJ2-1): DVKVTQSSRYLVKRTGEKVFLECVQDMDHENMFWYRQDPGLGLRLIYFSYDVKMKEKGDIPEGYSVSREKKERFSLILESASTNQTSMYLCASSSTSGGDEQFFGPGTRLTVL.

This clone was seen a few times. The rearrangement links TRBV4-1 to TRBJ1-2; D is perhaps TRBD1 (5 bases). The V and J ends lost 3 bases and 6 bases respectively, with 20 bases between them. This CDR3 spans 16 amino acids. The germline V gene has CDR1 MGHRA and CDR2 YSYEKL. The CDR3 sequence is CASSHGPGRSSDGYTF. In DNA, the CDR3 is TGCGCCAGCAGCCATGGCCCGGGACGGTCTAGCGATGGCTACACCTTC.

V usage is TRBV6-6 and J usage is TRBJ1-1; 8 bases match TRBD1. The CDR3 is 15 residues long. In germline, CDR1 is MNHNY, CDR2 SVGAGI (reference sequence). V shed 2 bases and J 7 bases; nucleotides not matched to a gene: 9. In DNA form, the CDR3 reads TGTGCCAGCAGTTACGCGGGACAGGAGGAGGGTGAAGCTTTCTTT. This sequence encodes CASSYAGQEEGEAFF.